This TCR beta chain was recorded in a study of blood T cells in healthy people across ages. The authors ran a second PCR of about 7 to 11 cycles using a sample-barcoded 5' primer and a J-beta primer mix. A template-switch adaptor that had 12 random nucleotides put a tag on each cDNA molecule. Using its own MiXCR run on the 5' RACE reads, TCRdb lists one record per CDR3 protein. Of over a million distinct CDR3 sequences in the sample, roughly 45% were seen once. This clonotype has only a few counts. V gave up 6 bases and J gave up 3 bases; unmatched junction bases: 8. This CDR3 contains 14 residues. CDR1 is SGHRS and CDR2 is YFSETQ in the germline V gene.

Sequencing was carried out using blood. This TCR derives from a woman aged 18 to 35 in good health. The chain is built from TRBV5-1 and TRBJ2-5; TRBD2 matches 7 bases. In DNA, the CDR3 is TGCGCCAGCACCACCGAGGCGGGAGAAGAGACCCAGTACTTC. It translates to CASTTEAGEETQYF.